The clone carrying this T cell receptor beta chain has a count of ten or more. Its antigen remains unidentified. This sample stems from a study of neurological immune-mediated disorders. 5'RACE employing 10-nucleotide random UMIs yielded the cDNA. Using its own MiXCR run on the 5' RACE reads, TCRdb lists one record per CDR3 protein. The table lists about 80,000 distinct CDR3 sequences, almost 6% of them singletons, with over 6.5% in the top ten. This sample's time point: longitudinal time-point 2. Study results and limitations: Levels of TCR clonal expansion peaked in HTLV-1-associated myelopathy and reached their lowest in multiple sclerosis, under those of healthy controls.

The CDR3 loop spans 17 amino acids. Looked up from germline, CDR1 is MGHRA and CDR2 is YSYEKL. The V end lost 0 bases, the J end lost 4 bases, and 18 bases lay between the germline ends. The source of this sequence is a woman aged 55-70 years with multiple sclerosis. Sequencing was carried out using PBMCs. The chain couples TRBV4-1 to TRBJ1-1; the D gene is possibly TRBD1 (5 bases). CDR3 amino acids: CASSQEAPAQVTTEAFF. The CDR3, as DNA: TGCGCCAGCAGCCAAGAAGCCCCGGCACAGGTAACCACTGAAGCTTTCTTT.